This T cell receptor (beta chain) is from a study of glioma-infiltrating T cells after dendritic cell vaccination. V gave up 6 bases and J gave up 0 bases, with 12 bases separating them. The CDR3 is made up of 15 amino acids. Per germline, CDR1 SNHLY and CDR2 FYNNEI. This clone was detected a few times. This table comes from immunoSEQ multiplex PCR, and its TCRdb copy is limited to in-frame clones, with some not included. The repertoire holds over 90,000 clones, with 81% as singletons. Fresh-frozen tumor tissue and more than two years of survival data were available for all. The sequence was obtained from a human donor with glioblastoma. This chain uses TRBV2 with TRBJ1-3, with TRBD1 as a possible D gene (6 bases). The source material was blood, sampled before dendritic cell vaccination. CDR3 in amino acids: CASREKDSSGNTIYF. For the CDR3, the DNA is TGTGCCAGCAGGGAAAAGGACAGCTCTGGAAACACCATATATTTT.